This TCR beta chain came from a study of blood T cells in healthy people across ages. Alongside a J-beta primer mix, a sample-barcoded 5' primer served in a second PCR lasting roughly 6 to 11 cycles. TCRdb redid the calling of the 5' RACE reads with MiXCR, one entry per CDR3 protein. The table has about 1.6 million distinct CDR3 sequences, roughly a third seen once. The sample holds many counts of this clonotype. Germline is not matched at one junction end, which may reflect a read error. The sequencing input was blood. This receptor was identified in a woman aged 30 to 39 in good health.

The CDR3 loop reads CASSLGSSSYEQYF. In nucleotides, the CDR3 is TGTGCCAGCAGTTTGGGCAGCTCCTCCTACGAGCAGTACTTC. The rearrangement joins TRBV5-1 to TRBJ2-7; D is uncertain. Looked up from germline, CDR1 is SGHRS and CDR2 is YFSETQ. There are 14 residues in the CDR3.